The entry that follows covers one T cell receptor beta chain sequence. Germline V CDR1 and CDR2: MNHEY, SMNVEV (reference sequence). J gave up 2 bases and V 6 bases, and 6 bases lay outside the gene matches. This CDR3 contains 14 residues. As handled by the study authors: Nucleated cell counts were estimated from reference gene primer amplification. Repertoires were generated with immunoSEQ multiplex PCR, while TCRdb's copy carries only in-frame clones and drops some. V and J calls and clone size come straight from that table; D and trimming were deduced from the DNA. The data show about 490,000 clones, approximately 85% seen once. The entry originates in a study of blood T cell repertoires in COVID-19. Study-level background: COVID-19 samples from acute and convalescent phases originated in the United States, Italy and Spain. Sample material is recorded as cDNA or gDNA derived from T cells, B-cell-depleted T cells, or PBMCs.

The chain joins TRBV27 to TRBJ2-7, with 8 bases aligning to TRBD1. This TCR derives from a human donor in a cohort sampled during active COVID-19. Input material: peripheral blood. The chain's CDR3 is CASRDGQGTYEQYF. Written as DNA, the CDR3 is TGTGCCAGCAGGGACGGACAGGGCACCTACGAGCAGTACTTC.